This T cell receptor beta chain was identified in a study of blood T cell repertoires in COVID-19. About the research overall: Sources were T cells, B-cell-depleted T cells, or PBMCs; the material itself was cDNA or gDNA.

As originally analysed: Cell counts per sample came from amplifying reference gene primers. Profiled with immunoSEQ multiplex PCR; TCRdb holds only in-frame clones, not every one. V, J and clone size were drawn from that table, and D and trimming were deduced from the DNA. Of about 160,000 clones in the sample, 93% were seen once. The TCR originated in an older woman with COVID-19, enrolled during active disease. The sample comprised peripheral blood.

CDR3 sequence reads: CASSEPGTGYGYTF. CDR3 nucleotides: TGCGCCAGCAGCGAACCCGGGACAGGCTATGGCTACACCTTC. The chain couples TRBV4-3 to TRBJ1-2; 8 bases map to TRBD1. The CDR3 extends over 14 amino acids. From germline, CDR1 is LGHNA and CDR2 YSLEER. V shed 5 bases, J shed 4 bases, and the junction held 6 bases outside the gene matches.